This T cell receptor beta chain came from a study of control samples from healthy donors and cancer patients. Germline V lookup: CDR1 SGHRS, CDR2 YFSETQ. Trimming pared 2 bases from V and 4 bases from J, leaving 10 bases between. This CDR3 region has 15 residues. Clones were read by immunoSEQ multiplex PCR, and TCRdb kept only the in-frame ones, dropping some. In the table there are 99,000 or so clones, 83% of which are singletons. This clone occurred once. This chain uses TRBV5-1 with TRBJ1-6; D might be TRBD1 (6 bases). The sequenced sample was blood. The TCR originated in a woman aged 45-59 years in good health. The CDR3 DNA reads TGCGCCAGCAGCTTAGGGGGACGGTATAATTCACCCCTCCACTTT. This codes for CASSLGGRYNSPLHF.